The 10 T cell receptor beta chains given below trace back to one sample, sequenced in a study of T cell clones after liver transplantation. TCRdb's table, derived via immunoSEQ multiplex PCR, lists solely in-frame clones and lacks some. This table has 68,000 or so clones, almost 95% appearing once. The sequencing here drew on CD4+ T cells from blood, taken around 27 months after liver transplant. The receptors were gathered from a human patient who received a liver transplant. Some T cells may be the graft donor's.

The gene calls are TRBV5-1 and TRBJ2-1, with TRBD2 matching 16 bases. Germline lookup yields CDR1 SGHRS and CDR2 YFSETQ. J lost 12 bases, V lost 6 bases, and 9 bases had no gene match. The CDR3 sequence is 15 residues long. In DNA, the CDR3 is TGCGCCAGCACCGAGGGACTAGCGGGAGGGCTGGGGCAGTTCTTC. Encoded protein: CASTEGLAGGLGQFF.

This chain joins TRBV5-1 and TRBJ2-3; D is uncertain. CDR3 length: 15 amino acids. CDR1 and CDR2 from the germline V gene are SGHRS and YFSETQ. Deletions cut 4 bases from V and 4 bases from J, with 16 bases between. The CDR3 sequence: CASSTVAGGADTQYF. The CDR3 DNA follows: TGCGCCAGCAGCACGGTAGCAGGTGGAGCAGATACGCAGTATTTT.

The chain uses TRBV19 and TRBJ2-7, with D unclear. This CDR3 region has 16 residues. Between the trimmed V and J ends, which lost 5 bases and 0 bases, there was a span of 17 bases. CDR1 is LNHDA and CDR2 is SQIVND in the germline V gene (reference sequence). CDR3 amino acids: CASSPRDRSSSYEQYF. The DNA for the CDR3 is TGTGCCAGTAGTCCCCGAGATCGGAGCAGCTCCTACGAGCAGTACTTC.

The chain combines TRBV27 with TRBJ1-1, with D perhaps TRBD1 (5 bases). The V end was cut by 2 bases, the J end by 5 bases, with 12 bases between. The CDR3 loop spans 14 amino acids. Germline CDR1 is MNHEY and CDR2 is SMNVEV (reference sequence). As DNA, the CDR3 is TGTGCCAGCAGTTTAAGGAGGGGAGAGACTGAAGCTTTCTTT. Its translation: CASSLRRGETEAFF.

V gene TRBV5-6 combines with J gene TRBJ1-2; D gene uncertain. CDR1 and CDR2 from the germline V gene are SGHDT and YYEEEE. The CDR3 runs to 14 residues. V was pared by 4 bases and J by 5 bases, with 15 bases between. The CDR3 loop is CASSQSDGLYGYTF. CDR3 DNA sequence: TGTGCCAGCAGCCAATCCGACGGGCTTTATGGCTACACCTTC.

The chain links TRBV19 to TRBJ2-7; 11 bases line up with TRBD1. The V gene's germline CDR1 is LNHDA and CDR2 SQIVND (reference sequence). V trimming: 1 base; J trimming: 2 bases; junction bases outside the gene matches: 1. The CDR3 length is 15 residues. DNA for the CDR3: TGTGCCAGTAGTATAGCGGACAGGGGGCCCTACGAGCAGTACTTC. Protein product: CASSIADRGPYEQYF.

This clone has just a few counts. This chain links TRBV5-1 with TRBJ1-1, with D possibly matching TRBD1 (6 bases). Germline CDR1 and CDR2: SGHRS and YFSETQ. This CDR3 spans 14 amino acids. V was pared by 0 bases and J by 6 bases, with 12 bases between. CDR3 nucleotide sequence: TGCGCCAGCAGCTTGGGGACAGCCTACCCTGAAGCTTTCTTT. This translates into CASSLGTAYPEAFF.

The rearrangement joins TRBV29-1 to TRBJ2-3; the match to TRBD1 covers 9 bases. V trimming: 5 bases; J trimming: 6 bases; junction bases outside the gene matches: 15. Germline V lookup: CDR1 SQVTM, CDR2 ANQGSEA. This CDR3 has 16 residues. In nucleotides, the CDR3 is TGCAGCGTTACCTGGAGGGGACAGGGTGCTAAGGATACGCAGTATTTT. Protein: CSVTWRGQGAKDTQYF.

This clone was seen only once. The chain employs TRBV5-1 and TRBJ1-2; 7 nucleotides agree with TRBD1. This CDR3 region has 14 residues. CDR1 SGHRS and CDR2 YFSETQ come from the germline V gene. V gave up 4 bases and J gave up 4 bases; unmatched junction bases: 7. In nucleotides, the CDR3 is TGCGCCAGCAGCGTGGGGGACAGTCCCTATGGCTACACCTTC. Amino acids: CASSVGDSPYGYTF.

The chain carries TRBV4-2 and TRBJ2-7, with a possible D match to TRBD2 (5 bases). Trimming pared 4 bases from V and 0 bases from J, leaving 10 bases between. CDR3 size: 14 residues. The V gene's germline CDR1 is LGHNA and CDR2 YNFKEQ. CDR3 sequence (DNA): TGTGCCAGCAGCCTTAGAGCGGACTCCTACGAGCAGTACTTC. Translated: CASSLRADSYEQYF.